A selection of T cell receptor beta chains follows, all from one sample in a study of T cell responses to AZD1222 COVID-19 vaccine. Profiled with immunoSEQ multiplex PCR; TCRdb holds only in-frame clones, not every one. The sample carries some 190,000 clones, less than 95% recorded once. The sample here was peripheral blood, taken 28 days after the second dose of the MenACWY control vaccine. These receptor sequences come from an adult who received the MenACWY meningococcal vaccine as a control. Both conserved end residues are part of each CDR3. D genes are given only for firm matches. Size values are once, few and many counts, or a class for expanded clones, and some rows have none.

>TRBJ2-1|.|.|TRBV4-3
CASSQDQGSSSYNEQFF
TGCGCCAGCAGCCAAGATCAAGGTTCGAGCTCCTACAATGAGCAGTTCTTC
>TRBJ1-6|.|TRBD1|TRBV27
CASSFSGTGVLINSPLHF
TGTGCCAGCAGTTTCTCCGGGACAGGGGTCCTAATCAATTCACCCCTCCACTTT
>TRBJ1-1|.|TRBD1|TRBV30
CAWSQGDTEAFF
TGTGCCTGGTCCCAGGGGGACACTGAAGCTTTCTTT
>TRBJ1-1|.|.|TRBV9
CASSGRDGNQGSEAFF
TGTGCCAGCAGCGGAAGAGACGGCAACCAAGGTAGTGAAGCTTTCTTT
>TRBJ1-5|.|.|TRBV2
CASRAGTPEGHQPQHF
TGTGCCAGCAGGGCCGGGACACCCGAAGGGCATCAGCCCCAGCATTTT
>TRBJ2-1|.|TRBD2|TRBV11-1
CASSLGVAGINEQFF
TGTGCCAGCAGCCTGGGGGTAGCGGGGATCAATGAGCAGTTCTTC
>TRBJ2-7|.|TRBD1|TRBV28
CASSPRDRGEQYF
TGTGCCAGCAGTCCCCGGGACAGGGGCGAGCAGTACTTC
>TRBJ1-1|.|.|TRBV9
CASSLSESMNTEAFF
TGTGCCAGCAGCCTCTCCGAGAGCATGAACACTGAAGCTTTCTTT
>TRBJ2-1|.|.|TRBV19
CASSISPSSYNEQFF
TGTGCCAGTAGTATTAGCCCAAGCTCCTACAATGAGCAGTTCTTC
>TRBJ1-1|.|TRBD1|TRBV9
CASSSGQGTNTEAFF
TGTGCCAGCAGCTCAGGACAGGGGACGAACACTGAAGCTTTCTTT
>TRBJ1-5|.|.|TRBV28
CASSLGHSNQPQHF
TGTGCCAGCAGTTTGGGTCATAGCAATCAGCCCCAGCATTTT
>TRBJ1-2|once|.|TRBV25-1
CASSDQGGGYTF
TGTGCCAGCAGTGATCAGGGAGGCGGCTACACCTTC
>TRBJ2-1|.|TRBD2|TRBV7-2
CASSFFSSGGEQFF
TGTGCCAGCAGCTTCTTCTCTAGCGGGGGAGAGCAGTTCTTC
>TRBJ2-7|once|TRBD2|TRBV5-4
CASSLPGLGGGEQYF
TGTGCCAGCAGCTTGCCGGGACTAGGGGGTGGCGAGCAGTACTTC
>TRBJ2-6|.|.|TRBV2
CASNVGIAGANVLTF
TGTGCCAGCAATGTGGGGATCGCTGGGGCCAACGTCCTGACTTTC
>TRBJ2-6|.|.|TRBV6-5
CASSYPGSSGANVLTF
TGTGCCAGCAGTTACCCGGGGAGCTCTGGGGCCAACGTCCTGACTTTC
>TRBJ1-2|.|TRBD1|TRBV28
CASTGTADLGYTF
TGTGCCAGCACCGGGACAGCGGATCTGGGCTACACCTTC
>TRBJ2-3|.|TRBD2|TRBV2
CASSAILAGGRDTQYF
TGTGCCAGCAGCGCCATCCTAGCGGGGGGGCGAGATACGCAGTATTTT
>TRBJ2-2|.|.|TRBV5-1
CASSLEGPGELFF
TGCGCCAGCAGCTTGGAAGGTCCCGGGGAGCTGTTTTTT
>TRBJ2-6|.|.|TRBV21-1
CASTDRDAAGANVLTF
TGTGCCAGCACGGACAGGGACGCCGCTGGGGCCAACGTCCTGACTTTC
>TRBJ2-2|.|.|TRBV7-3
CASSSTIWSGELFF
TGTGCCAGCAGCTCCACTATCTGGTCCGGGGAGCTGTTTTTT
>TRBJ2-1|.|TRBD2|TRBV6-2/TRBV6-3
CASSTQGGSVDNEQFF
TGTGCCAGCAGCACCCAGGGCGGGAGTGTCGACAATGAGCAGTTCTTC
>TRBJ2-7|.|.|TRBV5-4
CASSLARGHEQYF
TGTGCCAGCAGCTTGGCCCGGGGCCACGAGCAGTACTTC
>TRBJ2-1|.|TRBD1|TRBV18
CASSPEDRVPYNEQFF
TGTGCCAGCTCACCAGAGGACAGGGTCCCCTACAATGAGCAGTTCTTC
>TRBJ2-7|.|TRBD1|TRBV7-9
CASSLGQGADEQYF
TGTGCCAGCAGCTTAGGACAGGGGGCGGACGAGCAGTACTTC
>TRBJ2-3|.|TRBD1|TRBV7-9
CASSLALRGLTDTQYF
TGTGCCAGCAGCTTAGCGTTGAGGGGGCTCACAGATACGCAGTATTTT
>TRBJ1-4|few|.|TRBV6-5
CASSTRWGGEEKLFF
TGTGCCAGCAGTACCCGATGGGGGGGTGAGGAAAAACTGTTTTTT
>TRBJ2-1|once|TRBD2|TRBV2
CASSPTGTKIEQFF
TGTGCCAGCAGCCCCACCGGGACTAAGATTGAGCAGTTCTTC
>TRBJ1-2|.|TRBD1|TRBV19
CASRLGQGQNYGYTF
TGTGCCAGTAGGCTAGGACAGGGGCAGAACTATGGCTACACCTTC
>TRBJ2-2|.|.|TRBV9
CASRWDTEQGELFF
TGTGCCAGCAGGTGGGACACCGAACAGGGGGAGCTGTTTTTT
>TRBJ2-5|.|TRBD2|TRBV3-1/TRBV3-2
CASSQEGGRDQYF
TGTGCCAGCAGCCAAGAGGGGGGGAGGGACCAGTACTTC
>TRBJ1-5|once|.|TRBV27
CASSPHPASNQPQHF
TGTGCCAGCAGTCCCCATCCAGCTAGCAATCAGCCCCAGCATTTT
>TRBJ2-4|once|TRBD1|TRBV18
CASSPPDRASKNIQYF
TGTGCCAGCTCACCTCCCGACAGGGCCTCCAAAAACATTCAGTACTTC
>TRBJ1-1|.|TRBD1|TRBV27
CASSLNRGTEAFF
TGTGCCAGCAGTTTAAACAGGGGCACTGAAGCTTTCTTT
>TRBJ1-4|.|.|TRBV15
CATSRVRATNEKLFF
TGTGCCACCAGCAGAGTCCGTGCAACTAATGAAAAACTGTTTTTT
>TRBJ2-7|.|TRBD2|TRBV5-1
CASSLDSGTSLYEQYF
TGCGCCAGCAGCTTGGACTCCGGGACTAGCCTCTACGAGCAGTACTTC
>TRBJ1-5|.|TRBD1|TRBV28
CASSPRWTGKSQPQHF
TGTGCCAGCAGTCCCCGATGGACAGGGAAGTCCCAGCCCCAGCATTTT
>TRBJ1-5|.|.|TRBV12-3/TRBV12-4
CASRPEGNQPQHF
TGTGCCAGCAGACCCGAGGGGAATCAGCCCCAGCATTTT
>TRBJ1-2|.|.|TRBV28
CASSLGWGNYGYTF
TGTGCCAGCAGTTTGGGGTGGGGTAACTATGGCTACACCTTC
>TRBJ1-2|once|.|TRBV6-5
CASSYSGDYGYTF
TGTGCCAGCAGTTACTCCGGAGACTATGGCTACACCTTC
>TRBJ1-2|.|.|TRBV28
CASSFPEPNYGYTF
TGTGCCAGCAGTTTCCCCGAACCTAACTATGGCTACACCTTC
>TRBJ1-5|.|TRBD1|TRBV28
CASSLPGGPNQPQHF
TGTGCCAGCAGTTTACCAGGGGGTCCTAATCAGCCCCAGCATTTT
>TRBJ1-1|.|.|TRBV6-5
CASSYFSQMNTEAFF
TGTGCCAGCAGTTACTTTTCACAGATGAACACTGAAGCTTTCTTT
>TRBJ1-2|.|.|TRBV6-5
CASREGGQAYGYTF
TGTGCCAGCAGGGAGGGCGGGCAAGCTTATGGCTACACCTTC
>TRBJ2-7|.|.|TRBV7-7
CASSSLKGGYEQYF
TGTGCTAGCAGCTCGTTGAAGGGGGGCTACGAGCAGTACTTC
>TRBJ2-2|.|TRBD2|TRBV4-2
CASSQGPSGTILANTGELFF
TGTGCCAGCAGCCAAGGTCCTAGCGGGACTATCCTCGCGAACACCGGGGAGCTGTTTTTT
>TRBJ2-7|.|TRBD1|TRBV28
CASSSPRSTGAYEQYF
TGTGCCAGCAGTTCACCCCGCTCGACAGGGGCATACGAGCAGTACTTC
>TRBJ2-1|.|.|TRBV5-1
CASRSTGGNEQFF
TGCGCCAGCAGGTCTACAGGAGGTAATGAGCAGTTCTTC
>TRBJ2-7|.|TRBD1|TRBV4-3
CASSQGTGSTYEQYF
TGCGCCAGCAGCCAAGGGACAGGGTCTACCTACGAGCAGTACTTC
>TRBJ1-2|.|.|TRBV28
CASNRVNYGYTF
TGTGCCAGCAACAGGGTTAACTATGGCTACACCTTC
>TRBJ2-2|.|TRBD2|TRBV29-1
CSVGPGLAGGNTGELFF
TGCAGCGTGGGCCCGGGACTAGCGGGAGGAAACACCGGGGAGCTGTTTTTT
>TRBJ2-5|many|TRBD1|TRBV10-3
CAISEGGEGVGQETQYF
TGTGCCATCAGTGAAGGGGGCGAAGGGGTTGGGCAAGAGACCCAGTACTTC
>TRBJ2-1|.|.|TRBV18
CASSPSYNEQFF
TGTGCCAGCTCACCCTCCTACAATGAGCAGTTCTTC